One sample yielded the 9 T cell receptor beta chains listed below, sequenced in a study of blood T cell repertoires in COVID-19. Sequenced by immunoSEQ multiplex PCR; TCRdb stores in-frame clones only, minus some. The table includes about 300,000 clones, roughly 90% detected once. The sample comprised peripheral blood. The receptors shown here come from a man between 18 and 35 years old who had recovered from COVID-19.

V usage is TRBV6-5 and J usage is TRBJ1-2; no clear D. CDR1 is MNHEY, CDR2 SVGAGI, per germline. Trimming removed 6 bases from V and 4 bases from J, with 12 bases in between. The CDR3 has 13 residues. CDR3: CASRTGLLYGYTF. In nucleotides, the CDR3 is TGTGCCAGCAGAACCGGACTGCTCTATGGCTACACCTTC.

J is TRBJ2-7 and V is TRBV11-2, with D possibly matching TRBD1 (7 bases). The V and J ends lost 5 bases and 5 bases respectively, with 22 bases between them. Per the germline V gene, CDR1 is SGHAT and CDR2 is FQNNGV. This CDR3 region has 16 residues. CDR3 region: CASSNQKEGAGNEQYF. CDR3 coding DNA: TGTGCCAGCAGCAACCAAAAGGAGGGGGCCGGGAACGAGCAGTACTTC.

This rearrangement joins TRBV2 to TRBJ1-5; 7 nucleotides align to TRBD1. The V and J ends lost 5 bases and 3 bases, in that order; junction bases with no gene match: 4. CDR3 size: 14 residues. Germline CDR1 is SNHLY and CDR2 is FYNNEI. The CDR3 bases are TGTGCCAGCAGTAGACAGGGCTACAATCAGCCCCAGCATTTT. It is translated as CASSRQGYNQPQHF.

The chain recombines TRBV7-9 with TRBJ2-7; 7 bases fit TRBD1. Germline CDR1 reads SEHNR; CDR2 reads FQNEAQ (reference sequence). J was trimmed by 6 bases and V by 6 bases; bases with no gene match: 5. This CDR3 spans 12 amino acids. CDR3 nucleotide sequence: TGTGCCAGCAGACGGGACAGTAGCGAGCAGTACTTC. Its translation: CASRRDSSEQYF.

V usage is TRBV5-5 and J usage is TRBJ1-6, with TRBD1 matching over 9 bases. The CDR3 has 15 residues. CDR1 is SGHKS, CDR2 YYEKEE, per germline (reference sequence). Losses at the gene ends were 3 bases for V and 7 bases for J; bases not matched to a gene: 5. The CDR3 coding sequence is TGTGCCAGCAGCTGGACCGGGACAGGGAATTCACCCCTCCACTTT. Translated: CASSWTGTGNSPLHF. Full variable domain (missing parts from reference TRBV5-5 and TRBJ1-6): DAGVTQSPTHLIKTRGQQVTLRCSPISGHKSVSWYQQVLGQGPQFIFQYYEKEERGRGNFPDRFSARQFPNYSSELNVNALLLGDSALYLCASSWTGTGNSPLHFGNGTRLTVT.

The chain joins TRBV18 to TRBJ2-1; tentative D call: TRBD2 (6 bases). Germline CDR1 is KGHSH and CDR2 is LQKENI. V lost 2 bases, J lost 8 bases, and 13 bases lay in between. The CDR3 runs to 14 residues. The CDR3 nucleotides read TGTGCCAGCTCACCAATGATAAGGGAGGATGAGCAGTTCTTC. Protein sequence: CASSPMIREDEQFF.

V usage is TRBV6-5 and J usage is TRBJ2-7; D is possibly TRBD2 (6 bases). There are 14 residues in the CDR3. Germline values: CDR1 MNHEY, CDR2 SVGAGI. V lost 4 bases, J lost 4 bases, and 14 bases lay in between. As DNA, the CDR3 is TGTGCCAGCAGTTTGTCGGACGGGGGTTACGAGCAGTACTTC. Its translation: CASSLSDGGYEQYF.

DNA of the CDR3: TGTGCCAGCAGTTTAGTAGTTACCGGGGAGCTGTTTTTT. This gives the protein CASSLVVTGELFF. The gene calls are TRBV12-3 or TRBV12-4 and TRBJ2-2; D unclear. The CDR3 loop spans 13 amino acids. Trimming left V 1 base short and J 5 bases short, with 5 bases between.

The gene calls are TRBV9 and TRBJ1-1, with a tentative D call TRBD1 (6 bases). The CDR3 has 14 amino acids. The germline gives CDR1 SGDLS, CDR2 YYNGEE. V was cut by 0 bases and J by 8 bases, with 14 bases left in between. This CDR3 reads CASSVVDSGNEAFF. The CDR3 nucleotides read TGTGCCAGCAGCGTAGTGGACAGTGGGAACGAAGCTTTCTTT. Using reference TRBV9 and TRBJ1-1 for the parts outside the CDR3, the full variable domain is DSGVTQTPKHLITATGQRVTLRCSPRSGDLSVYWYQQSLDQGLQFLIQYYNGEERAKGNILERFSAQQFPDLHSELNLSSLELGDSALYFCASSVVDSGNEAFFGQGTRLTVV.